This T cell receptor (beta chain) was captured in a study of OX40 agonist ivuxolimab in advanced cancers. At the level of the study: Ivuxolimab doses were 0.01, 0.1, 0.3, 1.5, 3 or 10 mg/kg every 2 weeks.

J lost 4 bases, V lost 4 bases, and 6 bases had no gene match. This CDR3 is 15 amino acids long. Germline V gene lookup returns CDR1 SGDLS and CDR2 YYNGEE. This table comes from immunoSEQ multiplex PCR, and its TCRdb copy is limited to in-frame clones, with some not included. The sample has 45,000 to 60,000 clones, about 80% seen once. Findings and caveats of the study: CD8+ T cells averaged more expanded clones than CD4+.

Comment on this clone: Its matching antigen is unknown.

The sequenced sample was CD4+ or CD8+ T cells sorted from blood, obtained in a trial of the OX40 agonist ivuxolimab. The clonotype originates from an adult with an advanced solid tumor such as melanoma, head and neck, liver or kidney cancer. V and J are TRBV9 and TRBJ2-3, with TRBD2 matching over 10 bases. CDR3 sequence: CASSFSSGGSDTQYF. Here the CDR3 DNA reads TGTGCCAGCAGCTTCTCTAGCGGGGGATCAGATACGCAGTATTTT.